The rows below give T cell receptor beta chains drawn from one sample of a study of blood T cell repertoires in COVID-19. Repertoires were generated with immunoSEQ multiplex PCR, while TCRdb's copy carries only in-frame clones and drops some. The sample has around 170,000 clones; about nine tenths are singletons. The specimen sequenced was peripheral blood. These receptors were taken from a man in his 60s with acute or convalescent COVID-19. Each CDR3 is given with its conserved first and last residue. D genes are given only for firm matches. Clone sizes are given selectively: once, few, many, or a class where the clone is expanded.

cdr3_length,clone_size,d_call,j_call,v_call,cdr3_aa,cdr3_nt
13,-,-,TRBJ1-5,TRBV27,CASSTGTNQPQHF,TGTGCCAGCAGTACAGGGACCAATCAGCCCCAGCATTTT
14,-,TRBD1,TRBJ1-1,TRBV5-5,CASRREGGNTEAFF,TGTGCCAGCAGGCGGGAAGGGGGCAACACTGAAGCTTTCTTT
16,once,-,TRBJ2-2,TRBV24-1,CATSDLRAGRTGELFF,TGTGCCACCAGTGATTTGCGGGCGGGGAGGACCGGGGAGCTGTTTTTT
15,-,TRBD1,TRBJ2-1,TRBV11-3,CASGAGTGVRNEQFF,TGTGCCAGCGGGGCGGGGACAGGGGTAAGAAATGAGCAGTTCTTC
14,-,-,TRBJ1-1,TRBV7-2,CASSLQTGDTEAFF,TGTGCCAGCAGCTTGCAAACGGGGGACACTGAAGCTTTCTTT
13,-,TRBD1,TRBJ1-1,TRBV19,CASSITGEIEAFF,TGTGCCAGTAGTATAACAGGGGAGATAGAAGCTTTCTTT
16,few,TRBD2,TRBJ2-5,TRBV3-1/TRBV3-2,CASSLSGRGLQETQYF,TGTGCCAGCAGCCTCTCGGGGCGGGGGTTGCAAGAGACCCAGTACTTC
14,-,-,TRBJ2-1,TRBV30,CAWNDPGLHNEQFF,TGTGCCTGGAACGACCCGGGACTCCACAATGAGCAGTTCTTC
15,-,-,TRBJ1-2,TRBV19,CASSTQGRGNYGYTF,TGTGCCAGTAGTACCCAAGGTCGGGGTAACTATGGCTACACCTTC
17,-,TRBD2,TRBJ2-1,TRBV11-3,CASSLGGAGLFHNEQFF,TGTGCCAGCAGCTTAGGGGGAGCGGGGCTGTTCCACAATGAGCAGTTCTTC
13,-,-,TRBJ1-3,TRBV18,CASSPPTGNTIYF,TGTGCCAGCTCACCACCTACTGGAAACACCATATATTTT
17,-,-,TRBJ1-6,TRBV30,CAWSVSPPTVGDSPLHF,TGTGCCTGGAGTGTATCCCCCCCGACAGTGGGTGATTCACCCCTCCACTTT
15,-,-,TRBJ1-1,TRBV2,CASSTQLRGGAEAFF,TGTGCCAGCAGTACTCAACTCAGGGGAGGGGCTGAAGCTTTCTTT
14,-,-,TRBJ2-1,TRBV19,CATGLRVGVNEQFF,TGTGCCACGGGCCTCAGGGTTGGGGTCAATGAGCAGTTCTTC
15,-,-,TRBJ1-5,TRBV11-3,CASSPSGGAAQPQHF,TGTGCCAGCAGTCCATCCGGGGGGGCGGCTCAGCCCCAGCATTTT
15,-,TRBD1,TRBJ1-1,TRBV10-3,CAISDRDRGHAEAFF,TGTGCCATCAGTGACCGGGACAGGGGCCACGCTGAAGCTTTCTTT
17,once,TRBD1,TRBJ2-6,TRBV10-3,CAISESNRGSGANVLTF,TGTGCCATCAGTGAGTCGAACAGGGGGTCTGGGGCCAACGTCCTGACTTTC
14,few,TRBD1,TRBJ1-2,TRBV5-1,CASSLVQGAGGYTF,TGCGCCAGCAGCTTGGTCCAGGGGGCTGGTGGCTACACCTTC
13,few,TRBD1,TRBJ1-5,TRBV30,CAWATGANQPQHF,TGTGCCTGGGCGACAGGGGCTAATCAGCCCCAGCATTTT
15,-,TRBD1,TRBJ2-3,TRBV7-8,CASSAEDRMTDTQYF,TGTGCCAGCAGCGCCGAGGACAGGATGACAGATACGCAGTATTTT
15,-,TRBD1,TRBJ1-1,TRBV18,CASSPSTGVRTEAFF,TGTGCCAGCTCACCCTCGACAGGGGTGCGGACTGAAGCTTTCTTT
13,-,-,TRBJ2-5,TRBV19,CATQAVAGETQYF,TGTGCCACCCAAGCGGTAGCCGGTGAGACCCAGTACTTC
12,-,-,TRBJ1-2,TRBV10-3,CAISEGGLGYTF,TGTGCCATCAGTGAGGGAGGGCTTGGCTACACCTTC
15,-,TRBD1,TRBJ1-1,TRBV6-6,CASSWQQGAEPEAFF,TGTGCCAGCAGTTGGCAGCAGGGGGCCGAACCTGAAGCTTTCTTT
16,-,TRBD2,TRBJ2-3,TRBV7-3,CASSLGHTGGTDTQYF,TGTGCCAGCAGCTTAGGTCATACGGGGGGGACAGATACGCAGTATTTT
12,-,TRBD1,TRBJ1-2,TRBV6-5,CATKDRGYGYTF,TGTGCCACCAAGGACAGGGGCTATGGCTACACCTTC
13,-,TRBD1,TRBJ1-2,TRBV11-3,CASSLGQNYGYTF,TGTGCCAGCAGCTTGGGACAGAACTATGGCTACACCTTC
13,-,-,TRBJ2-7,TRBV18,CASSPPVGHEQYF,TGTGCCAGCTCACCACCGGTTGGCCACGAGCAGTACTTC
13,-,-,TRBJ2-2,TRBV4-1,CASSQGSKGELFF,TGCGCCAGCAGCCAAGGATCTAAGGGGGAGCTGTTTTTT
15,-,-,TRBJ1-1,TRBV21-1,CASSLQTGVNTEAFF,TGTGCCAGCAGCCTCCAGACAGGGGTGAACACTGAAGCTTTCTTT
17,-,TRBD2,TRBJ2-1,TRBV27,CASRDGLAGELYNEQFF,TGTGCCAGCAGAGACGGACTAGCGGGGGAACTATACAATGAGCAGTTCTTC
14,-,-,TRBJ1-4,TRBV6-5,CASTDWPTNEKLFF,TGTGCCAGCACCGACTGGCCAACTAATGAAAAACTGTTTTTT
17,-,TRBD1,TRBJ2-7,TRBV11-3,CASSPTPGQGGTYEQYF,TGTGCCAGCAGCCCCACGCCGGGACAGGGGGGAACCTACGAGCAGTACTTC
12,-,TRBD1,TRBJ2-3,TRBV7-6,CASSLAQGSQYF,TGTGCCAGCAGCTTAGCACAGGGGTCGCAGTATTTT
13,-,-,TRBJ1-1,TRBV12-5,CASGFRGNTEAFF,TGTGCTAGTGGTTTTCGGGGGAACACTGAAGCTTTCTTT
14,-,TRBD1,TRBJ1-4,TRBV30,CAWSSDRGLGKLFF,TGTGCCTGGAGCTCGGACAGGGGGCTAGGAAAACTGTTTTTT
14,-,TRBD1,TRBJ1-2,TRBV19,CASSIGAGGYGYTF,TGTGCCAGTAGTATCGGCGCAGGGGGCTATGGCTACACCTTC
15,-,TRBD1,TRBJ2-7,TRBV6-1,CASSEAGARGYEQYF,TGTGCCAGCAGTGAAGCAGGTGCCAGGGGGTACGAGCAGTACTTC
14,once,TRBD1,TRBJ2-1,TRBV5-6,CASSDGTGRDEQFF,TGTGCCAGCAGCGATGGGACAGGGAGGGATGAGCAGTTCTTC
14,once,-,TRBJ1-2,TRBV5-6,CASRRTGNNYGYTF,TGTGCCAGCAGACGTACAGGCAACAACTATGGCTACACCTTC
16,-,TRBD1,TRBJ1-5,TRBV6-1,CASSAIMDRVGQPQHF,TGTGCCAGCAGTGCGATCATGGACAGGGTAGGACAGCCCCAGCATTTT
16,-,TRBD1,TRBJ1-4,TRBV7-9,CATAEGQGALDEKLFF,TGTGCCACCGCCGAGGGACAGGGGGCCTTAGATGAAAAACTGTTTTTT
19,few,TRBD1,TRBJ1-4,TRBV5-1,CASSRMSPGQGNRNEKLFF,TGCGCCAGCAGCCGCATGTCTCCGGGACAGGGAAACCGGAATGAAAAACTGTTTTTT
15,-,TRBD2,TRBJ2-7,TRBV5-1,CASRQRLAGSYEQYF,TGCGCCAGCAGGCAGCGACTAGCGGGATCCTACGAGCAGTACTTC
17,few,-,TRBJ1-1,TRBV27,CASSSLQLGSPNTEAFF,TGTGCCAGCAGTTCGCTCCAATTAGGGAGCCCGAACACTGAAGCTTTCTTT